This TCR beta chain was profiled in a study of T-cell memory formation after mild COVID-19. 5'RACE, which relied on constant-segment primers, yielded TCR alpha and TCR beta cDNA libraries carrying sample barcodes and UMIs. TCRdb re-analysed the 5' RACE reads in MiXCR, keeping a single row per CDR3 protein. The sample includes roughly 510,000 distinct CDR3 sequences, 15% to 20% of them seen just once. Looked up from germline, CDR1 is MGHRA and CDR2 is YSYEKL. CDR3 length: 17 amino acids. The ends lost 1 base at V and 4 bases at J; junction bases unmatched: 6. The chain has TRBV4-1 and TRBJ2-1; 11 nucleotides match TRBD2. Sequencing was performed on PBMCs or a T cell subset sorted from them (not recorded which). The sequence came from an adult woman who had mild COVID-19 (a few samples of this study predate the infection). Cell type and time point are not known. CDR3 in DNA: TGCGCCAGCAGCCAAGGGGCGGGGACTAGCGGTTACAATGAGCAGTTCTTC. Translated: CASSQGAGTSGYNEQFF.